The T cell receptor (beta chain) described here comes from a study of OX40 agonist ivuxolimab in advanced cancers. Study-level information: In this trial design, patients received ivuxolimab intravenously at 0.01 to 10 mg/kg every 2 weeks. Participants, around 80% male, averaged roughly 60 years of age, ranging from roughly 23 to 80. Partial responses, seen in three patients, involved one hepatocellular carcinoma and two cutaneous melanomas.

Measured with immunoSEQ multiplex PCR; TCRdb has only the in-frame clones, and not every one. The sample holds fewer than 50,000 clones, about 86% seen once. Germline loops: CDR1 GTSNPN, CDR2 SVGIG (reference sequence). Trimming stripped 0 bases from V and 1 base from J, with 13 bases between. The length of the CDR3 is 15 residues. Here the sequenced sample was CD4+ or CD8+ T cells sorted from blood, taken in a trial of the OX40 agonist ivuxolimab. This rearrangement joins TRBV30 to TRBJ2-7, with D tentatively TRBD1 (6 bases). This TCR came from an adult with an advanced solid tumor such as melanoma, head and neck, liver or kidney cancer. The CDR3 DNA sequence: TGTGCCTGGAGTGTAGGGGGAACAGGGTCCTACGAGCAGTACTTC. Its protein is CAWSVGGTGSYEQYF.